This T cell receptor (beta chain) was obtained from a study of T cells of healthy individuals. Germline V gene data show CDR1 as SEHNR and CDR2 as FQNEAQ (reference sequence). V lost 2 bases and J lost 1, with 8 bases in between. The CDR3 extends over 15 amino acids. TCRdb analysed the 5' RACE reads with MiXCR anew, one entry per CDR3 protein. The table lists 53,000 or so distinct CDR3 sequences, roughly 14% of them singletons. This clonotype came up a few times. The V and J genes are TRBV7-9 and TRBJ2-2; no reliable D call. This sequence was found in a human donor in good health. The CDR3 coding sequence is TGTGCCAGCAGCTTATTCTCGGGGAACACCGGGGAGCTGTTTTTT. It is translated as CASSLFSGNTGELFF.